These 21 T cell receptor beta chains originate from one sample sequenced in a study of radiotherapy plus CTLA-4 blockade in lung cancer. Profiling relied on immunoSEQ multiplex PCR, and the TCRdb table lists in-frame clones only, not all of them. The table has about 120,000 clones, about nine tenths seen once; the top ten hold approximately 7.2%. The material sequenced was peripheral blood, taken from a patient treated with radiotherapy plus ipilimumab. These receptors were collected from a human donor with non-small cell lung cancer that progressed on radiotherapy plus ipilimumab.

Of note for this clone: This specimen includes other DNA sequences encoding the same CDR3. The chain combines TRBV15 with TRBJ1-4, with D perhaps matching TRBD1 (5 bases). CDR1 LNHNV and CDR2 YYDKDF come from the germline V gene (reference sequence). The CDR3 spans 16 residues. The V and J ends lost 3 bases and 8 bases respectively, with 19 bases between them. This CDR3 is CATSRDPTASGEKLFF. The CDR3 coding sequence is TGTGCCACCAGCAGGGACCCGACAGCTTCGGGGGAAAAACTGTTTTTT.

This chain joins TRBV15 and TRBJ2-5, with TRBD2 as a possible D gene (7 bases). V gave up 1 base and J gave up 5 bases, with 11 bases separating them. This CDR3 contains 14 residues. Germline V CDR1 and CDR2: LNHNV, YYDKDF (reference sequence). CDR3 sequence reads: CATSRGGGGETQYF. The CDR3, as DNA: TGTGCCACCAGCAGAGGGGGGGGCGGTGAGACCCAGTACTTC.

This chain links TRBV21-1 with TRBJ2-7; TRBD1 is taken as the D call from the table, unchecked against the DNA. TRBV21-1 is a known pseudogene. This CDR3 is built from 14 residues. In nucleotides, the CDR3 is TGTGCCAGCAGCAAGGACAGGGGAGGCTACGAGCAGTACTTC. Translating it yields CASSKDRGGYEQYF.

The chain carries TRBV5-8 and TRBJ2-7; no reliable D call. Trimming pared 0 bases from V and 2 bases from J, leaving 9 bases between. In germline, CDR1 is SGHTS, CDR2 YDEGEE. The CDR3 sequence is 14 residues long. The CDR3 DNA reads as TGTGCCAGCAGCTTGGGGGGTTCTACCTACGAGCAGTACTTC. It yields the protein CASSLGGSTYEQYF.

The rearrangement uses TRBV18 and TRBJ2-5; the D call may be TRBD1 or TRBD2 (5 bases each). V was trimmed by 6 bases and J by 4 bases, leaving 18 bases between them. CDR1 and CDR2 (germline): KGHSH, LQKENI. This CDR3 spans 15 amino acids. This chain's CDR3 is CASSSGQGRGETQYF. The CDR3 coding sequence is TGTGCCAGCTCTTCGGGGCAGGGCCGGGGAGAGACCCAGTACTTC.

The rearrangement uses TRBV28 and TRBJ1-1; 9 bases align to TRBD1. This CDR3 is built from 12 residues. V shed 4 bases and J 11 bases; nucleotides not matched to a gene: 5. Germline V gene lookup returns CDR1 MDHEN and CDR2 SYDVKM. The CDR3 DNA reads as TGTGCCAGCAGTTCAGGGACAGGGAATGCTTTCTTT. It translates to CASSSGTGNAFF.

This rearrangement joins TRBV6-1 to TRBJ1-1; 8 bases fit TRBD1. Trimming took 5 bases from V and 1 from J; bases not matched to a gene: 3. This CDR3 has 14 amino acids. Germline V CDR1 and CDR2: MNHNS, SASEGT. CDR3: CASSPGTGNTEAFF. CDR3 nucleotides: TGTGCCAGCAGTCCCGGGACAGGGAACACTGAAGCTTTCTTT.

This sequence joins TRBV2 and TRBJ2-1, with D perhaps matching TRBD1 (5 bases). The CDR3 sequence is 16 residues long. CDR1 SNHLY and CDR2 FYNNEI come from the germline V gene. The ends were cut back, 2 bases at V and 7 bases at J, with 18 bases in the middle. The CDR3 region is CASSETQSTGWNEQFF. The DNA for the CDR3 is TGTGCCAGCAGTGAAACCCAATCTACAGGTTGGAATGAGCAGTTCTTC.

The rearrangement uses TRBV6-5 and TRBJ1-1; no definite D call. The CDR3 is 16 residues long. V lost 4 bases to trimming and J lost 1 base, with 16 bases between them. The germline V gene has CDR1 MNHEY and CDR2 SVGAGI. The CDR3 coding sequence is TGTGCCAGCAGTTCCGGACGGAGTTGGCGGAACACTGAAGCTTTCTTT. Its translation is CASSSGRSWRNTEAFF.

V is TRBV4-2 and J is TRBJ2-5; D might be TRBD2 (8 bases). CDR3 length: 17 residues. V was pared by 0 bases and J by 4 bases, with 18 bases between. Germline values: CDR1 LGHNA, CDR2 YNFKEQ. This CDR3 reads CASSQDQPGGGRETQYF. In nucleotides, the CDR3 is TGTGCCAGCAGCCAAGATCAACCGGGAGGGGGCCGAGAGACCCAGTACTTC.

The rearrangement joins TRBV11-3 to TRBJ2-1; 7 bases line up with TRBD2. With V trimmed by 5 bases and J by 2 bases, 12 bases remained unmatched. The CDR3 consists of 17 residues. Germline V lookup: CDR1 SGHNT, CDR2 YENEEA. The CDR3 spells CASSHTLGEGPYNEQFF. As DNA, the CDR3 is TGTGCCAGCAGCCACACCCTCGGGGAGGGACCCTACAATGAGCAGTTCTTC.

The V and J genes are TRBV2 and TRBJ1-1; 7 nucleotides agree with TRBD1. Germline V lookup: CDR1 SNHLY, CDR2 FYNNEI. The J segment lost 6 bases and the V segment lost 8 bases, leaving 6 bases of the junction unmatched. The CDR3 has 12 amino acids. The CDR3 loop is CASQGGPPEAFF. The DNA of the CDR3 is TGTGCCAGCCAGGGGGGGCCGCCTGAAGCTTTCTTT.

CDR3 DNA: TGTGCCACCAGCAGAGATCTCGGGGGAACTAATGAAAAACTGTTTTTT. Translating gives CATSRDLGGTNEKLFF. The chain carries TRBV15 and TRBJ1-4; a possible D gene is TRBD1 (5 bases). The CDR3 is made up of 16 amino acids. Trimming cost V 0 bases and J 1 base, with 9 bases left between them. Germline values: CDR1 LNHNV, CDR2 YYDKDF (reference sequence).

The genes are TRBV11-2 and TRBJ2-7, with D possibly being TRBD2 (6 bases). Trimming removed 2 bases from V and 4 bases from J, with 12 bases in between. The length of the CDR3 is 14 residues. From germline, CDR1 is SGHAT and CDR2 FQNNGV. The DNA of the CDR3 is TGTGCCAGCAGCTTATTCACCGGGGGTTACGAGCAGTACTTC. It specifies CASSLFTGGYEQYF.

The chain employs TRBV5-4 and TRBJ1-1; 7 bases fit TRBD1. Germline CDR1 SGHNT, CDR2 YYREEE (reference sequence). V lost 4 bases and J lost 1; bases outside the gene matches: 4. CDR3 length: 14 residues. The CDR3 bases are TGTGCCAGCAGCCCGCGGACAGGGAACACTGAAGCTTTCTTT. It translates to CASSPRTGNTEAFF. Based on the CDR3 plus reference TRBV5-4 and TRBJ1-1, the full variable domain is ETGVTQSPTHLIKTRGQQVTLRCSSQSGHNTVSWYQQALGQGPQFIFQYYREEENGRGNFPPRFSGLQFPNYSSELNVNALELDDSALYLCASSPRTGNTEAFFGQGTRLTVV.

The chain uses TRBV27 and TRBJ2-1; TRBD2 aligns across 7 bases. The CDR3 consists of 14 residues. CDR1 and CDR2 (germline): MNHEY, SMNVEV (reference sequence). Germline trimming cut 4 bases from V and 16 bases from J; bases unmatched to any gene: 16. The CDR3 DNA reads TGTGCCAGCAGTTCCCCTACGACTGGCGGGAGTATCTTCTTC. This gives the protein CASSSPTTGGSIFF.

This chain connects TRBV11-3 to TRBJ2-1; TRBD2 is a possible D gene (5 bases). Trimming cost V 0 bases and J 2 bases, with 11 bases left between them. Germline CDR1 reads SGHNT; CDR2 reads YENEEA. The CDR3 spans 16 residues. Here the CDR3 DNA reads TGTGCCAGCAGCTTAGACGGTCAGACTACCTACAATGAGCAGTTCTTC. It is translated as CASSLDGQTTYNEQFF.

This chain joins TRBV7-9 and TRBJ2-6; no firm D call. The CDR3 spans 16 residues. CDR1 is SEHNR, CDR2 FQNEAQ, per germline (reference sequence). Deletions cut 2 bases from V and 0 bases from J, with 8 bases between. The CDR3 nucleotides read TGTGCCAGCAGCTTAAGCCGGGTCTCTGGGGCCAACGTCCTGACTTTC. Its protein product is CASSLSRVSGANVLTF.

The rearrangement uses TRBV7-8 and TRBJ1-5, with D possibly TRBD1 on 5 matching bases. There are 15 residues in the CDR3. Trimming removed 2 bases at V and 11 bases at J, with 19 bases between. Germline assignment: CDR1 SGHVS and CDR2 FQNEAQ. The CDR3 DNA is TGTGCCAGCAGCTTAAGAGGTCAGGGCCCACGTTCCCAGCATTTT. This translates into CASSLRGQGPRSQHF.

The rearrangement links TRBV7-3 to TRBJ2-2; 8 nucleotides align to TRBD2. Trimming cost V 5 bases and J 2 bases; bases outside gene matches: 10. The CDR3 sequence is 17 residues long. The germline CDR1 and CDR2 sequences are SGHTA and FQGTGA. CDR3 in amino acids: CASSLEGLAGNTGELFF. CDR3 DNA: TGTGCCAGCAGCCTCGAGGGGCTAGCGGGTAACACCGGGGAGCTGTTTTTT.

This chain uses TRBV12-5 with TRBJ1-1; D is unresolved. Germline V lookup: CDR1 LGHNT, CDR2 FRNRAP. The CDR3 extends over 14 amino acids. Trimming took 7 bases from V and 4 from J, leaving 16 bases between them. This CDR3 reads CASARHLTGTEAFF. The CDR3 DNA reads TGTGCTAGTGCCCGACACCTTACGGGCACTGAAGCTTTCTTT.